The rows below give T cell receptor beta chains drawn from one sample of a study of Ad26.COV2.S vaccination and SARS-CoV-2 variants. The repertoire was sequenced with immunoSEQ multiplex PCR; TCRdb's copy has only in-frame clones and lacks some. This sample has approximately 300,000 clones, with roughly 80% found just once. Here the sequenced sample was peripheral blood, taken in a trial of Ad26.COV2.S vaccine versus placebo. The receptors come from a person aged 18-60 years who received the Ad26.COV2.S COVID-19 vaccine or a placebo. Each CDR3 is given with its conserved first and last residue. The order of the fields is V gene, J gene, D gene, clone size, CDR3 DNA, CDR3 protein. A D gene is named only where the DNA matches it firmly. Clone size is not always given. Where it is, it says once, few, many or a class for expanded clones.

v_gene: TRBV5-1; j_gene: TRBJ2-2; d_gene: TRBD1; abundance: NA; CDR3nt: TGCGCCAGCAGCGCCGGACAGGGAGCGAACACCGGGGAGCTGTTTTTT; CDR3aa: CASSAGQGANTGELFF
v_gene: TRBV7-2; j_gene: TRBJ2-7; d_gene: TRBD2; abundance: NA; CDR3nt: TGTGCCAGCAGCCTTACCGGGACTAGCGGGGGGGCCTACGAGCAGTACTTC; CDR3aa: CASSLTGTSGGAYEQYF
v_gene: TRBV18; j_gene: TRBJ1-1; d_gene: NA; abundance: NA; CDR3nt: TGTGCCAGCTCACCCCAAGAAGGTTACACTGAAGCTTTCTTT; CDR3aa: CASSPQEGYTEAFF
v_gene: TRBV30; j_gene: TRBJ1-1; d_gene: NA; abundance: NA; CDR3nt: TGTGCCTGGGAACAGGGACTTAACACTGAAGCTTTCTTT; CDR3aa: CAWEQGLNTEAFF
v_gene: TRBV11-3; j_gene: TRBJ1-1; d_gene: TRBD1; abundance: once; CDR3nt: TGTGCCAGCAGCAGTAGGACAGGGGGCACTGAAGCTTTCTTT; CDR3aa: CASSSRTGGTEAFF
v_gene: TRBV7-9; j_gene: TRBJ2-1; d_gene: TRBD2; abundance: NA; CDR3nt: TGTGCCAGCAGCGGTTTGGAAGGACTAGCGGTTTCCTACAATGAGCAGTTCTTC; CDR3aa: CASSGLEGLAVSYNEQFF
v_gene: TRBV1; j_gene: TRBJ2-6; d_gene: NA; abundance: NA; CDR3nt: TGCACCAGCAGCCGACGATTGGCGGGGGGGCGTGGGGCCAACGTCCTGACTTTC; CDR3aa: CTSSRRLAGGRGANVLTF
v_gene: TRBV28; j_gene: TRBJ2-4; d_gene: NA; abundance: NA; CDR3nt: TGTGCCAGCAGTAGGACTGGGTTAGCCAAAAACATTCAGTACTTC; CDR3aa: CASSRTGLAKNIQYF
v_gene: TRBV7-3; j_gene: TRBJ2-3; d_gene: NA; abundance: NA; CDR3nt: TGTGCCAGCAGCTTACCCCAGGCCGGGTTCGGGGGCGGGGATACGCAGTATTTT; CDR3aa: CASSLPQAGFGGGDTQYF
v_gene: TRBV9; j_gene: TRBJ1-1; d_gene: TRBD1; abundance: NA; CDR3nt: TGTGCCAGCAGCGGGACAGGGGGACCCTCTGAAGCTTTCTTT; CDR3aa: CASSGTGGPSEAFF
v_gene: TRBV7-9; j_gene: TRBJ2-3; d_gene: NA; abundance: NA; CDR3nt: TGTGCCAGCATGGGAGCTACGAGCACAGATACGCAGTATTTT; CDR3aa: CASMGATSTDTQYF
v_gene: TRBV28; j_gene: TRBJ2-7; d_gene: TRBD2; abundance: NA; CDR3nt: TGTGCCAGCAGCAAAAGGGGACGGGTAGCGGGTGGGGACTTC; CDR3aa: CASSKRGRVAGGDF
v_gene: TRBV28; j_gene: TRBJ1-2; d_gene: NA; abundance: NA; CDR3nt: TGTGCCAGCAGTTGGGGGGCGGACCTCTATGGCTACACCTTC; CDR3aa: CASSWGADLYGYTF
v_gene: TRBV5-1; j_gene: TRBJ1-6; d_gene: NA; abundance: few; CDR3nt: TGCGCCAGCAGTAGGGCAGGGACCTATAATTCACCCCTCCACTTT; CDR3aa: CASSRAGTYNSPLHF
v_gene: TRBV4-2; j_gene: TRBJ1-2; d_gene: NA; abundance: NA; CDR3nt: TGTGCCAGCAGCCAAGATCCAGGGAGAGGTTATGGCTACACCTTC; CDR3aa: CASSQDPGRGYGYTF
v_gene: TRBV9; j_gene: TRBJ2-3; d_gene: TRBD2; abundance: NA; CDR3nt: TGTGCCAGCAGCTCTGGGACTAGCGGGGGGGATACGCAGTATTTT; CDR3aa: CASSSGTSGGDTQYF
v_gene: TRBV24-1; j_gene: TRBJ2-3; d_gene: NA; abundance: NA; CDR3nt: TGTGCCACCAGTGATCCCCCTGAGGGGACAGATACGCAGTATTTT; CDR3aa: CATSDPPEGTDTQYF
v_gene: TRBV6-6; j_gene: TRBJ1-5; d_gene: NA; abundance: NA; CDR3nt: TGTGCCAGCAGTCGAACTGACCGGCAGCCCCAGCATTTT; CDR3aa: CASSRTDRQPQHF
v_gene: TRBV2; j_gene: TRBJ2-2; d_gene: NA; abundance: NA; CDR3nt: TGTGCCACCCTCCAGGGGACTCTGAACACCGGGGAGCTGTTTTTT; CDR3aa: CATLQGTLNTGELFF
v_gene: TRBV5-4; j_gene: TRBJ1-1; d_gene: NA; abundance: once; CDR3nt: TGTGCCAGCAGCTTCCCTCCAGGGATCAACACTGAAGCTTTCTTT; CDR3aa: CASSFPPGINTEAFF
v_gene: TRBV5-1; j_gene: TRBJ2-3; d_gene: NA; abundance: many; CDR3nt: TGCGCCAGCAGCTTGGTCGGCAGGGTCACAGATACGCAGTATTTT; CDR3aa: CASSLVGRVTDTQYF
v_gene: TRBV11-2; j_gene: TRBJ1-1; d_gene: NA; abundance: NA; CDR3nt: TGTGCCAGCAGCCATCGCGGGAGGGCTGAAGCTTTCTTT; CDR3aa: CASSHRGRAEAFF
v_gene: TRBV5-4; j_gene: TRBJ2-1; d_gene: TRBD2; abundance: NA; CDR3nt: TGTGCCACCAAGATAGCGGGGGGGTCCTACAATGAGCAGTTCTTC; CDR3aa: CATKIAGGSYNEQFF
v_gene: TRBV3-1/TRBV3-2; j_gene: TRBJ1-2; d_gene: NA; abundance: once; CDR3nt: TGTGCCAGCAGCCAAGGGGGTGGGAACTATGGCTACACCTTC; CDR3aa: CASSQGGGNYGYTF
v_gene: TRBV28; j_gene: TRBJ2-5; d_gene: NA; abundance: NA; CDR3nt: TGTGCCAGCTTAGCCCGGGAGACCCAGTACTTC; CDR3aa: CASLARETQYF
v_gene: TRBV11-2; j_gene: TRBJ2-5; d_gene: NA; abundance: NA; CDR3nt: TGTGCCAGCAGCTTAGAATATAGGTATTGGGAGACCCAGTACTTC; CDR3aa: CASSLEYRYWETQYF
v_gene: TRBV7-3; j_gene: TRBJ2-2; d_gene: NA; abundance: NA; CDR3nt: TGTGCCAGCAGCTTGCTAGTGGGGGACACCGGGGAGCTGTTTTTT; CDR3aa: CASSLLVGDTGELFF
v_gene: TRBV5-1; j_gene: TRBJ2-7; d_gene: NA; abundance: NA; CDR3nt: TGCGCCAGCAGAGTCGGGGACGGGGAGCAGTACTTC; CDR3aa: CASRVGDGEQYF
v_gene: TRBV5-1; j_gene: TRBJ1-4; d_gene: NA; abundance: NA; CDR3nt: TGCGCCAGCAGCTTGGGGCAGCCTAATGAAAAACTGTTTTTT; CDR3aa: CASSLGQPNEKLFF
v_gene: TRBV7-2; j_gene: TRBJ2-7; d_gene: NA; abundance: NA; CDR3nt: TGTGCCAGCAGCGTGCGGGACCGCTACGAGCAGTACTTC; CDR3aa: CASSVRDRYEQYF
v_gene: TRBV6-5; j_gene: TRBJ2-1; d_gene: NA; abundance: few; CDR3nt: TGTGCCAGCAGACAAACGGGACAAATCAATGAGCAGTTCTTC; CDR3aa: CASRQTGQINEQFF
v_gene: TRBV7-8; j_gene: TRBJ1-4; d_gene: NA; abundance: NA; CDR3nt: TGTGCCAGCAGCCCGAGTATACAGCACGTTAATGAAAAACTGTTTTTT; CDR3aa: CASSPSIQHVNEKLFF
v_gene: TRBV2; j_gene: TRBJ2-7; d_gene: TRBD1; abundance: NA; CDR3nt: TGTGCCAGCACCAACGTCAGACAGGGTACCAGCGAGCAGTACTTC; CDR3aa: CASTNVRQGTSEQYF
v_gene: TRBV7-8; j_gene: TRBJ1-5; d_gene: NA; abundance: NA; CDR3nt: TGTGCCAGCAGCTTAAACAGGGTAAATAGCAATCAGCCCCAGCATTTT; CDR3aa: CASSLNRVNSNQPQHF
v_gene: TRBV21-1; j_gene: TRBJ1-6; d_gene: NA; abundance: NA; CDR3nt: TGTGCCAGCAGCGCCCGACGGACGGGAAATAATTCACCCCTCCACTTT; CDR3aa: CASSARRTGNNSPLHF
v_gene: TRBV20-1; j_gene: TRBJ2-5; d_gene: NA; abundance: NA; CDR3nt: TGCAGTGCTAGTCAAAATATCCCCAAGGAGACCCAGTACTTC; CDR3aa: CSASQNIPKETQYF
v_gene: TRBV7-2; j_gene: TRBJ2-7; d_gene: TRBD2; abundance: NA; CDR3nt: TGTGCCAGCAGCTTAGTTGGGCTAGCGGGGGGCGAATACGAGCAGTACTTC; CDR3aa: CASSLVGLAGGEYEQYF
v_gene: TRBV7-2; j_gene: TRBJ2-7; d_gene: TRBD2; abundance: NA; CDR3nt: TGTGCCAGCAGCAGACCGGGACTAGCGGCCTACGAGCAGTACTTC; CDR3aa: CASSRPGLAAYEQYF
v_gene: TRBV6-4; j_gene: TRBJ2-2; d_gene: NA; abundance: NA; CDR3nt: TGTGCCAGCAGACGCTCCACGGTGGGGGCGAATTCCGGGGAGCTGTTTTTT; CDR3aa: CASRRSTVGANSGELFF
v_gene: TRBV30; j_gene: TRBJ2-5; d_gene: NA; abundance: NA; CDR3nt: TGTGCCTGGGGGGGCAGTATACTCCAAGAGACCCAGTACTTC; CDR3aa: CAWGGSILQETQYF
v_gene: TRBV7-2; j_gene: TRBJ2-5; d_gene: NA; abundance: NA; CDR3nt: TGTGCCAGCAGCCGCCGGGGTATAAAAGAGCCCCAGTACTTC; CDR3aa: CASSRRGIKEPQYF
v_gene: TRBV7-9; j_gene: TRBJ2-7; d_gene: TRBD1; abundance: few; CDR3nt: TGTGCCAGCAGCGACCGGGACAGGGCACCTTACGAGCAGTACTTC; CDR3aa: CASSDRDRAPYEQYF
v_gene: TRBV6-5; j_gene: TRBJ1-5; d_gene: NA; abundance: NA; CDR3nt: TGTGCCAGCAGTCCCCGGGTCTATAGCAATCAGCCCCAGCATTTT; CDR3aa: CASSPRVYSNQPQHF
v_gene: TRBV4-1; j_gene: TRBJ1-4; d_gene: TRBD1; abundance: NA; CDR3nt: TGCGCCAGCAGCTACGACAGGGAGGCGGCTAATGAAAAACTGTTTTTT; CDR3aa: CASSYDREAANEKLFF
v_gene: TRBV27; j_gene: TRBJ1-1; d_gene: TRBD1; abundance: NA; CDR3nt: TGTGCCAGCAGTGCTCGGACAGGGGTGGGCACTGAAGCTTTCTTT; CDR3aa: CASSARTGVGTEAFF
v_gene: TRBV7-8; j_gene: TRBJ1-2; d_gene: NA; abundance: few; CDR3nt: TGTGCCAGCAGCTTAGAGCGCATCTATGGCTACACCTTC; CDR3aa: CASSLERIYGYTF
v_gene: TRBV5-8; j_gene: TRBJ1-1; d_gene: TRBD1; abundance: once; CDR3nt: TGTGCCAGCAGCCGCCGGGACAGGGTTGAAGCTTTCTTT; CDR3aa: CASSRRDRVEAFF
v_gene: TRBV7-2; j_gene: TRBJ2-2; d_gene: NA; abundance: NA; CDR3nt: TGTGCCAGCAGCTTACAGGGGCGGGGGTCGACCGGGGAGCTGTTTTTT; CDR3aa: CASSLQGRGSTGELFF
v_gene: TRBV11-2; j_gene: TRBJ2-7; d_gene: NA; abundance: NA; CDR3nt: TGTGCCAGCAGCTCGTTCTACGAGCAGTACTTC; CDR3aa: CASSSFYEQYF
v_gene: TRBV28; j_gene: TRBJ2-3; d_gene: NA; abundance: NA; CDR3nt: TGTGCCAGCACCTTAGGGGGTTCAGATACGCAGTATTTT; CDR3aa: CASTLGGSDTQYF
v_gene: TRBV13; j_gene: TRBJ2-3; d_gene: NA; abundance: NA; CDR3nt: TGTGCCAGCAGCTTAAGGTCATTAACCCAGTATTTT; CDR3aa: CASSLRSLTQYF
v_gene: TRBV28; j_gene: TRBJ1-2; d_gene: NA; abundance: NA; CDR3nt: TGTGCCAGCAGGCCAAAAAGTGGCTACACCTTC; CDR3aa: CASRPKSGYTF
v_gene: TRBV28; j_gene: TRBJ1-5; d_gene: NA; abundance: many; CDR3nt: TGTGCCAGCAGTTCGCAATCTCGGCCCCAGCATTTT; CDR3aa: CASSSQSRPQHF
v_gene: TRBV5-6; j_gene: TRBJ2-5; d_gene: NA; abundance: NA; CDR3nt: TGTGCCAGCAGCCAATCCTATGGGACCCAGTACTTC; CDR3aa: CASSQSYGTQYF
v_gene: TRBV7-2; j_gene: TRBJ1-1; d_gene: NA; abundance: NA; CDR3nt: TGTGCCAGCAGCTTTTTGCCGGGCCGGGCTTTCTTT; CDR3aa: CASSFLPGRAFF